This T cell receptor (beta chain) was identified in a study of blood T cell repertoires in COVID-19. TCRdb's table, derived via immunoSEQ multiplex PCR, lists solely in-frame clones and lacks some. The sample lists approximately 350,000 clones; 75% to 90% were seen once. This CDR3 spans 14 amino acids. CDR1 and CDR2 (germline): WSHSY, SAAADI. Points on this clone: Its ends do not fully match the called genes, so a read error is possible.

The chain is built from TRBV10-2 and TRBJ2-2, with 9 bases identical to TRBD1. The sequence derives from a man younger than 35 who had recovered from COVID-19. The sample consisted of PBMCs or T cells enriched from blood (not recorded which). The CDR3 bases are TGCGCCAGCAGGGGGACAGGGAACGCCGGGGAGCTGTTTTTT. Encoded protein: CASRGTGNAGELFF.